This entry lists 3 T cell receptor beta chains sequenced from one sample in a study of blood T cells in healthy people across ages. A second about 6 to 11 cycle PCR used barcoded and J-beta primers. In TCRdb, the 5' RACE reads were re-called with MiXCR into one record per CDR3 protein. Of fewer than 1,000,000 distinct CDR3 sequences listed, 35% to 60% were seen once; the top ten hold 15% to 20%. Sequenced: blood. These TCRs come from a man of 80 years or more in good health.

In nucleotides, the CDR3 is TGTGCCAGCAGGCCTACAGGGGACGCCCAGCCCCAGCATTTT. Its translation is CASRPTGDAQPQHF. This rearrangement joins TRBV12-3 or TRBV12-4 to TRBJ1-5; TRBD1 matches 7 bases. The CDR3 contains 14 residues. Trimming cost V 6 bases and J 7 bases; bases outside gene matches: 9.

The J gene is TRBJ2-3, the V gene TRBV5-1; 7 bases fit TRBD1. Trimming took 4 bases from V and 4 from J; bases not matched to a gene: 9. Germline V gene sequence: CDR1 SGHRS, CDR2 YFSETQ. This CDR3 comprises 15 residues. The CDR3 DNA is TGCGCCAGCAGCAGAGGACAGGTGAACGCAGATACGCAGTATTTT. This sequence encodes CASSRGQVNADTQYF.

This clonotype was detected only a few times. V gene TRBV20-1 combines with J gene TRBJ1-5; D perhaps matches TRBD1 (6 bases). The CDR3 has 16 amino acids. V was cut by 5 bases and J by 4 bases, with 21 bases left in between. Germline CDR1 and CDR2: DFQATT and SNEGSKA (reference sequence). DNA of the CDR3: TGCAGTGCTCGCGCCCCCGGAGGGGGTCGGAATCAGCCCCAGCATTTT. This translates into CSARAPGGGRNQPQHF.